The rows below give T cell receptor beta chains drawn from one sample of a study of blood T cells in healthy people across ages. Via MiXCR, TCRdb re-called the 5' RACE reads, giving one row per CDR3 protein. The sample has roughly 1 million distinct CDR3 sequences, approximately 25% seen once. The sample also formed part of further work on T cells of mothers and their children.

The sample consisted of blood. The receptors were gathered from a girl aged 2-10 years in good health. Each CDR3 is given with its conserved first and last residue. The D gene is left open where the match is weak. Only some rows state a clone size, as once, few, many or a class for expanded clones.

d_call	v_call	j_call	clone_size	cdr3_aa	cdr3_nt
TRBD1	TRBV5-1	TRBJ2-5	-	CASSLLTSAGGTQETQYF	TGCGCCAGCAGCTTGCTTACTTCGGCAGGGGGCACCCAAGAGACCCAGTACTTC
-	TRBV24-1	TRBJ2-5	few	CATCSNDGPRETQYF	TGTGCCACCTGTTCTAATGACGGACCGCGGGAGACCCAGTACTTC
-	TRBV6-2/TRBV6-3	TRBJ2-3	-	CASREARDSTDTQYF	TGTGCCAGCAGAGAAGCCCGGGACAGCACAGATACGCAGTATTTT
TRBD1	TRBV7-9	TRBJ2-4	few	CASSGGTGEYF	TGTGCCAGCAGCGGAGGGACAGGGGAGTACTTC
-	TRBV12-3/TRBV12-4	TRBJ2-2	once	CASSFEKAGELFF	TGTGCCAGCAGTTTTGAGAAGGCCGGGGAGCTGTTTTTT
-	TRBV7-9	TRBJ1-6	-	CASRREGSPLHF	TGTGCCAGCCGCCGAGAGGGCTCACCCCTCCACTTT
TRBD2	TRBV7-2	TRBJ2-5	few	CASSLVPAGDAETQYF	TGTGCCAGCAGCTTAGTGCCAGCGGGAGACGCCGAGACCCAGTACTTC
-	TRBV3-1	TRBJ2-7	many	CASSRETYEQYF	TGTGCCAGCAGCCGCGAGACCTACGAGCAGTACTTC
TRBD1	TRBV7-9	TRBJ2-7	-	CASSFPQDRGTEQYF	TGTGCCAGCAGCTTCCCCCAAGACAGGGGAACCGAGCAGTACTTC
-	TRBV18	TRBJ1-1	few	CASSPGASAFF	TGTGCCAGCTCACCAGGGGCCAGCGCTTTCTTT
-	TRBV7-2	TRBJ1-1	many	CASSLPGSTEAFF	TGTGCCAGCAGCTTACCGGGTTCCACTGAAGCTTTCTTT
-	TRBV29-1	TRBJ2-7	few	CSVEEEAGHEQYF	TGCAGCGTTGAAGAGGAGGCAGGGCACGAGCAGTACTTC
-	TRBV4-3	TRBJ2-3	few	CASSQTPGTSPPDTQYF	TGCGCCAGCAGCCAAACTCCGGGGACCTCACCACCAGATACGCAGTATTTT
TRBD1	TRBV19	TRBJ1-4	few	CASNRGSGEKLFF	TGTGCCAGTAACAGGGGTTCGGGAGAAAAACTGTTTTTT
-	TRBV29-1	TRBJ1-1	few	CSVVSGLGTEAFF	TGCAGCGTTGTAAGCGGGTTAGGCACTGAAGCTTTCTTT
-	TRBV20-1	TRBJ1-1	-	CSASPSGLSAFF	TGCAGTGCTAGTCCCTCGGGGTTAAGCGCTTTCTTT
-	TRBV7-2	TRBJ2-1	many	CASSLALGSDVEFF	TGTGCCAGCAGCTTAGCTCTGGGTTCAGATGTAGAGTTCTTC
-	TRBV29-1	TRBJ2-5	-	CSVEVPGVETQYF	TGCAGCGTTGAAGTACCAGGGGTAGAGACCCAGTACTTC
-	TRBV6-1	TRBJ2-5	many	CASSEVGGDMETQYF	TGTGCCAGCAGTGAAGTCGGAGGGGACATGGAGACCCAGTACTTC
-	TRBV28	TRBJ2-7	few	CASSFLGIVEQYF	TGTGCCAGCAGTTTTTTAGGGATTGTCGAGCAGTACTTC
TRBD2	TRBV7-9	TRBJ2-7	-	CASSPPASSGRPNEQYF	TGTGCCAGCAGCCCTCCCGCTTCTAGCGGGAGGCCAAACGAGCAGTACTTC
-	TRBV12-3/TRBV12-4	TRBJ1-2	few	CASSTSPFGGAEDGYTF	TGTGCCAGCAGTACAAGCCCGTTCGGGGGCGCCGAGGATGGCTACACCTTC
-	TRBV7-2	TRBJ1-2	-	CACRISNYGYTF	TGTGCCTGCAGGATCTCTAACTATGGCTACACCTTC
-	TRBV14	TRBJ1-2	few	CASSPGAVGYTF	TGTGCCAGCAGCCCGGGGGCGGTAGGCTACACCTTC
-	TRBV24-1	TRBJ2-2	-	CAAGRSSNTGELFF	TGTGCCGCAGGAAGAAGTAGTAACACCGGGGAGCTGTTTTTT
TRBD2	TRBV7-9	TRBJ2-1	-	CASSPRVSGGYNEQFF	TGTGCCAGCAGCCCCCGGGTGAGCGGGGGGTACAATGAGCAGTTCTTC
-	TRBV28	TRBJ2-7	-	CASSLYGRDSYGQYF	TGTGCCAGCAGTTTATATGGGCGGGACTCCTACGGGCAGTACTTC
-	TRBV29-1	TRBJ2-5	few	CSVVGLRETQYF	TGCAGCGTTGTAGGCTTGAGGGAGACCCAGTACTTC
TRBD1	TRBV6-5	TRBJ2-7	-	CASRQDRIHEQYF	TGTGCCAGCAGACAGGACAGGATCCACGAGCAGTACTTC
-	TRBV9	TRBJ1-1	few	CASSVSQHGEAFF	TGTGCCAGCAGCGTCTCCCAACACGGGGAAGCTTTCTTT
TRBD1	TRBV7-3	TRBJ2-1	-	CASSLKNGPGTGTYNEQFF	TGTGCCAGCAGCTTAAAAAATGGCCCCGGGACAGGGACCTACAATGAGCAGTTCTTC
-	TRBV29-1	TRBJ1-6	-	CSVADSPNSPLHF	TGCAGCGTAGCAGATAGCCCCAATTCACCCCTCCACTTT
-	TRBV18	TRBJ2-1	-	CASSPPIRTWQFF	TGTGCCAGCTCACCACCGATCAGGACTTGGCAGTTCTTC
TRBD2	TRBV7-2	TRBJ2-3	-	CASNHDWGGDTQYF	TGTGCCAGCAACCACGACTGGGGGGGAGATACGCAGTATTTT
TRBD2	TRBV5-1	TRBJ2-5	-	CASSFATTSGSWEQYF	TGCGCCAGCAGCTTCGCCACCACTAGCGGGAGTTGGGAGCAGTACTTC
-	TRBV5-1	TRBJ1-5	few	CASSPGGVGQPQHF	TGCGCCAGCAGCCCTGGGGGGGTCGGCCAGCCCCAGCATTTT
-	TRBV12-3/TRBV12-4	TRBJ2-5	-	CASSLMSRETQYF	TGTGCCAGCAGTTTAATGAGTAGGGAGACCCAGTACTTC
TRBD2	TRBV9	TRBJ2-1	few	CASSAGGIYNEQFF	TGTGCCAGCTCTGCGGGAGGGATTTACAATGAGCAGTTCTTC
TRBD1	TRBV29-1	TRBJ1-1	few	CSGKTGDYTEAFF	TGCAGCGGGAAGACAGGGGATTACACTGAAGCTTTCTTT
-	TRBV14	TRBJ1-1	-	CASSPLQGSNTEAFF	TGTGCCAGCAGTCCACTGCAGGGATCGAACACTGAAGCTTTCTTT
-	TRBV6-4	TRBJ2-1	-	CASSDSTAINEQFF	TGTGCCAGCAGTGACTCGACTGCGATCAATGAGCAGTTCTTC
-	TRBV24-1	TRBJ2-1	few	CATSDVGLTYF	TGTGCCACCAGTGATGTTGGGTTGACGTACTTC
-	TRBV6-2/TRBV6-3	TRBJ2-3	once	CAINTRGRDTQYF	TGTGCCATCAACACGAGGGGTAGAGATACGCAGTATTTT
TRBD1	TRBV2	TRBJ1-1	-	CASTTGTGGTEAFF	TGTGCCAGCACTACCGGGACAGGGGGCACTGAAGCTTTCTTT
-	TRBV7-3	TRBJ2-1	-	CASSEGTRSNEQFF	TGTGCCAGCAGTGAGGGGACGAGGAGCAATGAGCAGTTCTTC
TRBD1	TRBV28	TRBJ2-3	-	CASSLSPTGDGTDTQYF	TGTGCCAGCAGTCTAAGCCCTACAGGGGATGGGACAGATACGCAGTATTTT
TRBD1	TRBV12-3/TRBV12-4	TRBJ1-2	-	CASSSGTGVFYGYTF	TGTGCCAGCAGTTCCGGGACAGGGGTCTTCTATGGCTACACCTTC
-	TRBV2	TRBJ2-2	many	CATSLITGSAANTGELFF	TGTGCCACCAGCTTAATTACGGGGTCCGCCGCGAACACCGGGGAGCTGTTTTTT